The 19 T cell receptor beta chains listed next were all sequenced from one sample in a study of Graves' ophthalmopathy and Graves' hyperthyroidism. Beta-chain TCR CDR3 regions were amplified from RNA transcripts. First-round RT-PCR with HTBI primers preceded a second-round multiplex PCR. TCRdb itself ran the multiplex PCR reads through MiXCR, one entry per CDR3 protein. The repertoire holds some 520,000 distinct CDR3 sequences, approximately 15% seen once, with approximately 9.8% in the top ten. The sample consisted of blood. These receptors all stem from a woman younger than 45 with Graves' ophthalmopathy.

In its sample, this clonotype was seen many times. The V call is TRBV19, the J call TRBJ2-2, with 10 positions matching TRBD1. V shed 4 bases, J shed 7 bases, and the junction held 9 bases outside the gene matches. Germline assignment: CDR1 LNHDA and CDR2 SQIVND (reference sequence). The CDR3 sequence is 16 residues long. CDR3 protein: CASSTTGGVSVGELFF. Here the CDR3 DNA reads TGTGCCAGTAGTACGACAGGGGGCGTGAGCGTCGGGGAGCTGTTTTTT.

The rearrangement uses TRBV20-1 and TRBJ2-7, with TRBD1 as a possible D gene (6 bases). Deletions cut 1 base from V and 1 base from J, with 17 bases between. This CDR3 is 16 amino acids long. The germline gives CDR1 DFQATT, CDR2 SNEGSKA (reference sequence). CDR3 sequence (DNA): TGCAGTGCTAGAGTCACCACACAGGGACGGTCCTACGAGCAGTACTTC. This gives the protein CSARVTTQGRSYEQYF.

This clonotype occurred many times. The J gene is TRBJ2-7, the V gene TRBV2, with 10 bases matching TRBD2. CDR3 size: 15 residues. J lost 4 bases, V lost 11 bases, and 14 bases had no gene match. CDR1 and CDR2 from the germline V gene are SNHLY and FYNNEI. The CDR3 nucleotides are TGTGCCTCCGTCAAGAGTGGACTAGCGGATTACGAGCAGTACTTC. This gives the protein CASVKSGLADYEQYF.

This clonotype was picked up many times. The rearrangement links TRBV20-1 to TRBJ2-5; the D call may be TRBD1 or TRBD2 (5 bases each). Germline loops: CDR1 DFQATT, CDR2 SNEGSKA (reference sequence). The ends were cut back, 3 bases at V and 5 bases at J, with 19 bases in the middle. The CDR3 is made up of 15 amino acids. DNA for the CDR3: TGCAGTGCTAGTCTCAGACGACAGAGAGGGGAGACCCAGTACTTC. Amino acid sequence: CSASLRRQRGETQYF.

This clonotype was picked up many times. V gene TRBV6-2 or TRBV6-3 combines with J gene TRBJ1-3; the D is unclear. The CDR3 loop spans 18 amino acids. The V end lost 0 bases, the J end lost 1 base, and 16 bases lay between the germline ends. Germline CDR1 MNHEY, CDR2 SVGEGT. CDR3 amino acids: CASSYSSRYQLSGNTIYF. The CDR3, as DNA: TGTGCCAGCAGTTACTCGAGCAGGTACCAACTGTCTGGAAACACCATATATTTT.

V is TRBV27 and J is TRBJ2-7; TRBD1 aligns across 9 bases. V lost 2 bases, J lost 2 bases, and 10 bases stayed unmatched. This CDR3 has 17 amino acids. Germline lookup yields CDR1 MNHEY and CDR2 SMNVEV (reference sequence). This CDR3 is CASSLAAQTGGTYEQYF. Written as DNA, the CDR3 is TGTGCCAGCAGTTTAGCCGCCCAGACAGGGGGGACCTACGAGCAGTACTTC.

This clonotype was picked up many times. The chain uses TRBV12-3 or TRBV12-4 and TRBJ2-2, with D perhaps matching TRBD1 (6 bases). The CDR3 consists of 13 residues. V was cut by 2 bases and J by 6 bases, with 7 bases left in between. The CDR3 DNA reads as TGTGCCAGCAGTTTAAAGGGGGCCGGGGAGCTGTTTTTT. Translating it yields CASSLKGAGELFF.

The rearrangement links TRBV19 to TRBJ1-5; 9 bases fit TRBD1. The junction had 10 bases not matched to a gene; V was cut back by 6 bases and J by 7 bases. The CDR3 extends over 15 amino acids. Germline V gene sequence: CDR1 LNHDA, CDR2 SQIVND (reference sequence). The CDR3 nucleotides are TGTGCCAGTAGAAACCTGGGACAGGGTGGGCAGCCCCAGCATTTT. Translation: CASRNLGQGGQPQHF.

This clonotype was counted many times. The rearrangement links TRBV5-4 to TRBJ2-2; D unresolved. Germline values: CDR1 SGHNT, CDR2 YYREEE (reference sequence). The V end lost 1 base, the J end lost 6 bases, and 4 bases lay between the germline ends. The CDR3 has 12 amino acids. CDR3 in DNA: TGTGCCAGCAGCTTGTTCCCCGGGGAGCTGTTTTTT. As protein: CASSLFPGELFF.

About this clonotype: One junction end disagrees with the germline gene, perhaps due to a read error. The V call is TRBV5-1, the J call TRBJ2-7; 10 bases map to TRBD2. From germline, CDR1 is SGHRS and CDR2 YFSETQ. This CDR3 region has 14 residues. Here the CDR3 reads CVSSPAGGPYEQYF. CDR3 sequence (DNA): TGCGTCAGCAGCCCAGCGGGAGGGCCTTACGAGCAGTACTTC.

There are many counts of this clonotype. The chain uses TRBV5-1 and TRBJ1-1; no firm D call. V was clipped by 0 bases and J by 4 bases, with 10 bases between them. Germline values: CDR1 SGHRS, CDR2 YFSETQ. The CDR3 runs to 14 residues. In DNA, the CDR3 is TGCGCCAGCAGCTTGGCCCCGGGGTCCACTGAAGCTTTCTTT. Translating it yields CASSLAPGSTEAFF.

In this sample, this clonotype turned up many times. The chain combines TRBV5-1 with TRBJ2-7, with 13 positions matching TRBD2. The germline gives CDR1 SGHRS, CDR2 YFSETQ. The V and J ends lost 0 bases and 4 bases, in that order; junction bases with no gene match: 7. This CDR3 is built from 17 residues. The CDR3 DNA reads as TGCGCCAGCAGCTTGGAGGGACTAGCGGGATGGATATACGAGCAGTACTTC. Amino acids: CASSLEGLAGWIYEQYF. Drawing the rest from reference TRBV5-1 and TRBJ2-7, the complete variable domain is KAGVTQTPRYLIKTRGQQVTLSCSPISGHRSVSWYQQTPGQGLQFLFEYFSETQRNKGNFPGRFSGRQFSNSRSEMNVSTLELGDSALYLCASSLEGLAGWIYEQYFGPGTRLTVT.

There are many counts of this clonotype. The chain employs TRBV2 and TRBJ1-6, with TRBD1 as a possible D gene (5 bases). The germline CDR1 and CDR2 sequences are SNHLY and FYNNEI. The CDR3 contains 15 residues. The germline V and J ends were trimmed by 6 bases and 7 bases, with 16 bases remaining between them. CDR3 sequence: CASSDLQELNSPLHF. CDR3 coding DNA: TGTGCCAGCAGCGACTTACAGGAATTGAATTCACCCCTCCACTTT.

The chain recombines TRBV10-3 with TRBJ2-7, with 9 positions matching TRBD2. V dropped 4 bases and J dropped 1; count of bases not matched to a gene: 5. This CDR3 has 15 residues. The germline V gene encodes CDR1 ENHRY and CDR2 SYGVKD. The CDR3 DNA reads as TGTGCCATCAGTGGAAAAGCGGGGGGTTCCTACGAGCAGTACTTC. It encodes CAISGKAGGSYEQYF.

The rearrangement links TRBV30 to TRBJ1-1; D is perhaps TRBD1 (6 bases). The germline V and J ends were trimmed by 4 bases and 5 bases, with 17 bases remaining between them. Germline CDR1 reads GTSNPN; CDR2 reads SVGIG (reference sequence). The CDR3 has 14 residues. The CDR3 spells CAWNVPGAGTEAFF. CDR3 sequence (DNA): TGTGCCTGGAACGTCCCGGGGGCTGGTACTGAAGCTTTCTTT.

This clonotype was seen at least ten times. This sequence joins TRBV20-1 and TRBJ2-7; D not resolved. The CDR3 consists of 13 residues. Germline CDR1 and CDR2: DFQATT and SNEGSKA (reference sequence). Trimming took off 6 bases at V and 6 bases at J, with 18 bases between the two ends. CDR3 DNA sequence: TGCAGTGCCAACGGACCCGCCGGCGGCGAGCAGTACTTC. Translating it yields CSANGPAGGEQYF.

Many counts were recorded for this clonotype. This rearrangement joins TRBV14 to TRBJ2-5, with TRBD2 matching 10 bases. Germline V lookup: CDR1 SGHDN, CDR2 FVKESK. The trim removed 4 bases at V and 0 bases at J, leaving 8 bases unmatched. The CDR3 is 17 amino acids. The CDR3: CASSRLGAGGYQETQYF. In DNA form, the CDR3 reads TGTGCCAGCAGCCGCCTGGGAGCGGGAGGGTACCAAGAGACCCAGTACTTC.

This chain joins TRBV28 and TRBJ2-7; D remains unclear. V lost 5 bases and J 7 bases, leaving 15 bases between the germline ends. This CDR3 comprises 13 residues. The germline gives CDR1 MDHEN, CDR2 SYDVKM. CDR3 protein: CASSPLDPREQYF. As DNA, the CDR3 is TGTGCCAGCAGTCCGCTGGACCCGAGGGAGCAGTACTTC.

With regard to this clonotype: A much bigger clone sits one base away, suggesting this may be a read error. For the CDR3, the DNA is TGTGCCAGCAGCAACGGTGAAGGGACCGGATCTTTCTTT. Protein product: CASSNGEGTGSFF. The rearrangement uses TRBV7-8 and TRBJ1-1; TRBD1 might be the D (5 bases). Germline V gene lookup returns CDR1 SGHVS and CDR2 FQNEAQ. The CDR3 runs to 13 residues. The V gene lost 5 bases and the J gene lost 12 bases, with 19 bases spanning the gap.